The next 29 T cell receptor beta chains were all read from a single sample in a study of T-cell memory formation after mild COVID-19. TCRdb fed the 5' RACE reads into MiXCR, producing one record per CDR3 protein. The profile shows some 450,000 distinct CDR3 sequences, around 20% of them singletons. Sequencing input: PBMCs or a T cell subset sorted from them (not recorded which). These receptors all stem from an adult woman who had mild COVID-19 (a few samples of this study predate the infection). Cell type and time point are not known.

This clonotype was detected ten times or more. The chain joins TRBV24-1 to TRBJ1-1; D gene ambiguous. This CDR3 is 12 amino acids long. V shed 7 bases and J shed 2 bases, with 7 bases lying between them. Per germline, CDR1 KGHDR and CDR2 SFDVKD. This CDR3 reads CATREGNTEAFF. The DNA of the CDR3 is TGTGCCACCAGGGAGGGAAACACTGAAGCTTTCTTT.

This clonotype was seen repeatedly, ten times or more. This sequence joins TRBV5-1 and TRBJ2-7; D remains ambiguous. This CDR3 has 15 amino acids. The ends were cut back, 0 bases at V and 2 bases at J, with 12 bases in the middle. The germline CDR1 and CDR2 sequences are SGHRS and YFSETQ. This CDR3 reads CASSLGQVLAYEQYF. The DNA for the CDR3 is TGCGCCAGCAGCTTGGGGCAGGTCTTGGCCTACGAGCAGTACTTC.

The sample holds a few counts of this clonotype. The chain carries TRBV12-3 or TRBV12-4 and TRBJ1-5; TRBD1 agrees at 10 bases. The CDR3 runs to 16 residues. With 1 base clipped from V and 7 bases from J, the junction kept 7 bases outside the gene matches. CDR3 sequence: CASSLDETGGRQPQHF. In DNA, the CDR3 is TGTGCCAGCAGTTTAGATGAGACAGGGGGCAGGCAGCCCCAGCATTTT.

For this clonotype: The DNA is left out, because the CDR3 cannot be placed on it with certainty; the CDR3 is given as TCRdb lists it. V and J are TRBV28 and TRBJ1-1. The length of the CDR3 is 16 amino acids, counting both ends. Germline values: CDR1 MDHEN, CDR2 SYDVKM. CDR3 loop: CASSLTFGVGNTEAFF.

This clonotype was seen a single time. The chain recombines TRBV5-5 with TRBJ2-1, with a tentative D call TRBD1 (6 bases). The germline gives CDR1 SGHKS, CDR2 YYEKEE (reference sequence). CDR3 length: 15 residues. Trimming removed 2 bases at V and 2 bases at J, with 11 bases between. In DNA form, the CDR3 reads TGTGCCAGCAGCTTTACAGGGAGTCCCTACAATGAGCAGTTCTTC. It is translated as CASSFTGSPYNEQFF.

Ten or more counts support this clonotype. The gene calls are TRBV10-3 and TRBJ2-7; D not resolved. V lost 0 bases and J 0 bases, leaving 6 bases between the germline ends. This CDR3 comprises 14 residues. Germline CDR1 and CDR2: ENHRY and SYGVKD. The CDR3, as DNA: TGTGCCATCAGTGAGTCCCAGGACTCCTACGAGCAGTACTTC. Translating it yields CAISESQDSYEQYF.

The table lists this clonotype with a few counts. The genes are TRBV27 and TRBJ2-7; D not resolved. Germline values: CDR1 MNHEY, CDR2 SMNVEV (reference sequence). V was shortened by 3 bases and J by 6 bases, with 9 bases between the two germline ends. The CDR3 loop spans 12 amino acids. The CDR3 spells CASSLGFGEQYF. CDR3 DNA sequence: TGTGCCAGCAGTTTGGGGTTTGGCGAGCAGTACTTC.

This clonotype showed up just a few times. The chain uses TRBV12-3 or TRBV12-4 and TRBJ2-3; D perhaps matches TRBD1 (7 bases). The V end lost 6 bases, the J end lost 5 bases, and 15 bases lay between the germline ends. The CDR3 runs to 14 residues. CDR3 protein: CASSPGGLGDTQYF. The DNA for the CDR3 is TGTGCCAGCAGCCCAGGGGGGCTGGGAGATACGCAGTATTTT.

Ten or more counts support this clonotype. The chain recombines TRBV27 with TRBJ1-1, with 7 bases identical to TRBD1. The CDR3 contains 14 residues. The germline gives CDR1 MNHEY, CDR2 SMNVEV (reference sequence). J gave up 2 bases and V 6 bases, and 6 bases lay outside the gene matches. The CDR3 DNA sequence: TGTGCCAGCAGGGGGAACAGGGGTAACACTGAAGCTTTCTTT. It encodes CASRGNRGNTEAFF.

This clonotype was counted only a few times. V gene TRBV18 combines with J gene TRBJ1-1; D unclear. This CDR3 has 14 amino acids. Germline V lookup: CDR1 KGHSH, CDR2 LQKENI. V lost 6 bases to trimming and J lost 0 bases, with 11 bases between them. The chain's CDR3 is CASSRQTLNTEAFF. For the CDR3, the DNA is TGTGCCAGCTCGCGTCAGACTTTGAACACTGAAGCTTTCTTT.

V gene TRBV3-1 combines with J gene TRBJ2-2; 7 bases line up with TRBD1. The CDR3 length is 15 residues. CDR1 and CDR2 (germline): LGHDT, YNNKEL (reference sequence). With V trimmed by 1 base and J by 3 bases, 2 bases remained unmatched. The CDR3 nucleotides are TGTGCCAGCAGCCAAGCCAGGGGGTACACCGGGGAGCTGTTTTTT. Amino acid sequence: CASSQARGYTGELFF.

CDR3 region: CASSPWLAGGPPYNEQFF. CDR3 nucleotide sequence: TGTGCCAGCAGTCCGTGGCTAGCGGGAGGGCCCCCCTACAATGAGCAGTTCTTC. The rearrangement uses TRBV12-3 or TRBV12-4 and TRBJ2-1, with TRBD2 matching over 12 bases. CDR3 length: 18 amino acids. The V and J ends lost 5 bases and 2 bases, in that order; junction bases with no gene match: 10.

CDR3 DNA sequence: TGTGCCAGCACCCCCCGGGGCGGGAAGGGCACCGGGGAGCTGTTTTTT. Translation gives CASTPRGGKGTGELFF. The chain couples TRBV2 to TRBJ2-2, with D possibly matching TRBD2 (6 bases). This CDR3 is 16 amino acids long. Trimming stripped 7 bases from V and 4 bases from J, with 19 bases between. From germline, CDR1 is SNHLY and CDR2 FYNNEI.

The rearrangement joins TRBV9 to TRBJ2-1; unclear D gene. The CDR3 runs to 14 residues. With 1 base removed from V and 6 bases from J, the gap between germline ends came to 11 bases. Per the germline V gene, CDR1 is SGDLS and CDR2 is YYNGEE. The DNA for the CDR3 is TGTGCCAGCAGCGTATTAGGTAGTAGCAATGAGCAGTTCTTC. This encodes CASSVLGSSNEQFF. Drawing the rest from reference TRBV9 and TRBJ2-1, the complete variable domain is DSGVTQTPKHLITATGQRVTLRCSPRSGDLSVYWYQQSLDQGLQFLIQYYNGEERAKGNILERFSAQQFPDLHSELNLSSLELGDSALYFCASSVLGSSNEQFFGPGTRLTVL.

About this clonotype: One junction end disagrees with the germline gene, perhaps due to a read error. V is TRBV4-2 and J is TRBJ2-3; perhaps D is TRBD1 or TRBD2 (6 bases each). This CDR3 is built from 15 residues. The V gene's germline CDR1 is LGHNA and CDR2 YNFKEQ. The CDR3 loop is CAISQDPGAVDTQYF. CDR3 DNA: TGTGCCATCAGCCAAGATCCGGGGGCAGTGGATACGCAGTATTTT.

This rearrangement joins TRBV25-1 to TRBJ2-7, with D possibly TRBD1 on 6 matching bases. Trimming pared 2 bases from V and 3 bases from J, leaving 8 bases between. This CDR3 is 13 amino acids long. CDR1 is MGHDK, CDR2 SYGVNS, per germline. Written as DNA, the CDR3 is TGTGCCAGCAGTGAACAGGGGCGCTACGAGCAGTACTTC. This gives the protein CASSEQGRYEQYF.

The chain carries TRBV6-1 and TRBJ2-7; 7 bases fit TRBD1. The CDR3 runs to 13 residues. Germline V gene sequence: CDR1 MNHNS, CDR2 SASEGT. V dropped 4 bases and J dropped 3; count of bases not matched to a gene: 3. The CDR3 region is CASSGRGLYEQYF. Here the CDR3 DNA reads TGTGCCAGCAGTGGAAGGGGGCTCTACGAGCAGTACTTC.

The J gene is TRBJ1-1, the V gene TRBV3-1; D remains unclear. The CDR3 covers 13 residues. V gave up 1 base and J gave up 4 bases, with 7 bases separating them. CDR1 is LGHDT, CDR2 YNNKEL, per germline (reference sequence). DNA of the CDR3: TGTGCCAGCAGCCAAGCGAGGGTCACTGAAGCTTTCTTT. Translated: CASSQARVTEAFF.

CDR3 nucleotides: TGTGCCAGCAGCTTAGTAAGCGGTCGGGAAGCTTTCTTT. Protein: CASSLVSGREAFF. The genes are TRBV7-9 and TRBJ1-1; no definite D call. The CDR3 is 13 residues long. CDR1 is SEHNR and CDR2 is FQNEAQ in the germline V gene (reference sequence). Trimming stripped 1 base from V and 8 bases from J, with 11 bases between.

V and J are TRBV7-2 and TRBJ2-7; 16 bases are shared with TRBD2. Germline trimming cut 5 bases from V and 2 bases from J; bases unmatched to any gene: 9. Per germline, CDR1 SGHTA and CDR2 FQGNSA. CDR3 length: 18 residues. Here the CDR3 reads CASSPLGTSGRVPYEQYF. For the CDR3, the DNA is TGTGCCAGCAGCCCCCTCGGGACTAGCGGGAGGGTGCCCTACGAGCAGTACTTC. Based on the CDR3 plus reference TRBV7-2 and TRBJ2-7, the full variable domain is GAGVSQSPSNKVTEKGKDVELRCDPISGHTALYWYRQSLGQGLEFLIYFQGNSAPDKSGLPSDRFSAERTGGSVSTLTIQRTQQEDSAVYLCASSPLGTSGRVPYEQYFGPGTRLTVT.

V and J are TRBV5-1 and TRBJ1-2; perhaps TRBD1 as D (5 bases). Trimming stripped 6 bases from V and 7 bases from J, with 16 bases between. Germline CDR1 reads SGHRS; CDR2 reads YFSETQ. CDR3 length: 13 residues. CDR3 protein: CASTKDGGGGYTF. For the CDR3, the DNA is TGCGCCAGCACCAAGGACGGGGGAGGTGGCTACACCTTC.

This clonotype showed up just a few times. The chain links TRBV14 to TRBJ2-1; D is unresolved. CDR1 SGHDN and CDR2 FVKESK come from the germline V gene. V shed 3 bases and J shed 6 bases, with 24 bases lying between them. The CDR3 loop spans 18 amino acids. This CDR3 is CASSHRTEEFLIFNEQFF. The CDR3 nucleotides read TGTGCCAGCAGCCACCGAACCGAGGAGTTCCTCATTTTCAATGAGCAGTTCTTC.

This clonotype has just a few counts. The CDR3 here is CASSPEKGGFEDTQYF. CDR3 coding DNA: TGTGCCAGCAGCCCAGAGAAGGGGGGATTTGAAGATACGCAGTATTTT. V and J are TRBV7-8 and TRBJ2-3; D tentatively reads TRBD1 or TRBD2 (6 bases each). The CDR3 is 16 residues long. Trimming left V 5 bases short and J 5 bases short, with 20 bases between. Germline CDR1 reads SGHVS; CDR2 reads FQNEAQ. Using reference TRBV7-8 and TRBJ2-3 for the parts outside the CDR3, the full variable domain is GAGVSQSPRYKVAKRGQDVALRCDPISGHVSLFWYQQALGQGPEFLTYFQNEAQLDKSGLPSDRFFAERPEGSVSTLKIQRTQQEDSAVYLCASSPEKGGFEDTQYFGPGTRLTVL.

The chain combines TRBV24-1 with TRBJ1-2; no firm D call. CDR3 length: 14 residues. The germline gives CDR1 KGHDR, CDR2 SFDVKD. The V and J ends lost 2 bases and 4 bases respectively, with 10 bases between them. CDR3 sequence reads: CATSDSRSVYGYTF. CDR3 nucleotide sequence: TGTGCCACCAGTGATTCTCGAAGCGTCTATGGCTACACCTTC.

The rearrangement uses TRBV15 and TRBJ2-7; TRBD2 agrees at 7 bases. Trimming took 1 base from V and 2 from J; bases not matched to a gene: 8. The CDR3 covers 16 residues. Germline values: CDR1 LNHNV, CDR2 YYDKDF (reference sequence). The CDR3 here is CATSRGNGGSTYEQYF. CDR3 in DNA: TGTGCCACCAGCAGAGGGAACGGGGGGTCCACCTACGAGCAGTACTTC.

This sequence joins TRBV7-2 and TRBJ1-1; D remains ambiguous. Germline V gene sequence: CDR1 SGHTA, CDR2 FQGNSA. This CDR3 has 14 amino acids. V was cut by 0 bases and J by 6 bases, with 11 bases left in between. The CDR3 sequence: CASSLAIASPEAFF. The CDR3, as DNA: TGTGCCAGCAGCTTAGCAATAGCGTCCCCTGAAGCTTTCTTT. Using reference TRBV7-2 and TRBJ1-1 for the parts outside the CDR3, the full variable domain is GAGVSQSPSNKVTEKGKDVELRCDPISGHTALYWYRQSLGQGLEFLIYFQGNSAPDKSGLPSDRFSAERTGGSVSTLTIQRTQQEDSAVYLCASSLAIASPEAFFGQGTRLTVV.

The sample holds a few counts of this clonotype. V usage is TRBV9 and J usage is TRBJ2-7; TRBD1 aligns across 11 bases. The CDR3 length is 15 residues. V trimming: 3 bases; J trimming: 3 bases; junction bases outside the gene matches: 5. CDR1 and CDR2 (germline): SGDLS, YYNGEE. Here the CDR3 reads CASSDGTGGSYEQYF. CDR3 nucleotide sequence: TGTGCCAGCAGCGACGGGACAGGGGGGAGCTACGAGCAGTACTTC.

The CDR3 DNA sequence: TGTGCCAGCAGCCAAGGGGCCACCGGACAGGGGGTGCGTGGCTACACCTTC. It is translated as CASSQGATGQGVRGYTF. V usage is TRBV4-2 and J usage is TRBJ1-2, with 10 bases fitting TRBD1. Germline loops: CDR1 LGHNA, CDR2 YNFKEQ. V lost 1 base to trimming and J lost 7 bases; unmatched junction nucleotides: 12. CDR3 length: 17 amino acids.

The chain carries TRBV11-2 and TRBJ2-7; 9 positions agree with TRBD2. Trimming removed 5 bases from V and 2 bases from J; junction bases left unmatched: 22. CDR1 is SGHAT and CDR2 is FQNNGV in the germline V gene. The CDR3 contains 20 residues. The CDR3 is CASSLTATSGAPTYPYEQYF. The CDR3 region has the DNA TGTGCCAGCAGCCTAACCGCGACTAGCGGCGCTCCGACCTACCCCTACGAGCAGTACTTC.